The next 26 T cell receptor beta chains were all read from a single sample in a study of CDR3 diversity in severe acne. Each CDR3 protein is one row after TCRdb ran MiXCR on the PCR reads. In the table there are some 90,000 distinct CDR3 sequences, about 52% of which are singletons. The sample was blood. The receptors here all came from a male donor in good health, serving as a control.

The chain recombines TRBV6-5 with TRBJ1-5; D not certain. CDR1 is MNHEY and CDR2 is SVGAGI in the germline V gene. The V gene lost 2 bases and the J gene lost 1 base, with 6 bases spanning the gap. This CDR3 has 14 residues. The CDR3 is CASSYAGSNQPQHF. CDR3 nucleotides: TGTGCCAGCAGTTACGCTGGGAGCAATCAGCCCCAGCATTTT.

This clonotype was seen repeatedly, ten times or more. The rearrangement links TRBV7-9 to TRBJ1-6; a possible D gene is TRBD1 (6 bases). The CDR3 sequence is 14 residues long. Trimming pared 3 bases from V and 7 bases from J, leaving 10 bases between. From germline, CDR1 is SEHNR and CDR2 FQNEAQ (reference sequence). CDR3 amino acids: CASSFHRDNSPLHF. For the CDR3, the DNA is TGTGCCAGCAGCTTTCACAGGGACAATTCACCCCTCCACTTT.

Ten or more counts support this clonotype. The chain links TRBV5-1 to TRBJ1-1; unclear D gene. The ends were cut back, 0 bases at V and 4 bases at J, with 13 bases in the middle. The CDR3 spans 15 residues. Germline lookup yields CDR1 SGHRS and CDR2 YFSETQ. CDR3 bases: TGCGCCAGCAGCTTGGGGGGAGCGGGAGGCACTGAAGCTTTCTTT. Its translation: CASSLGGAGGTEAFF.

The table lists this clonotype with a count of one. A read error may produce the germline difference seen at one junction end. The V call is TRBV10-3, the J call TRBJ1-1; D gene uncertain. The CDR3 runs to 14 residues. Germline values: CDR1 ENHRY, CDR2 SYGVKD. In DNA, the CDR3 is TGTGCCATTAGTGAGTTATCTGGGATAACTGAAGCTTTCTTT. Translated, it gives CAISELSGITEAFF.

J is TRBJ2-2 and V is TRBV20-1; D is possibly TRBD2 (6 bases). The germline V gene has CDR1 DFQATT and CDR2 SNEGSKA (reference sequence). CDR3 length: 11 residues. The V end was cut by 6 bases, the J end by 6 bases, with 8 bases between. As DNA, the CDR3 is TGCAGTGCCGGGAGCCCCGGGGAGCTGTTTTTT. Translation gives CSAGSPGELFF.

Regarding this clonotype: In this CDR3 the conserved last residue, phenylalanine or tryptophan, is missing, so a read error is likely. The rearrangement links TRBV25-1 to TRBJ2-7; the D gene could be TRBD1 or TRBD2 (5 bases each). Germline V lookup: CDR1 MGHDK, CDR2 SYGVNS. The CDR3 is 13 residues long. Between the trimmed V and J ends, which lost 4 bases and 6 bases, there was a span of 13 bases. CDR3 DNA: TGTGCCAGCAGTGTAGGGACCGCGGGCGAGCAGTACCTC. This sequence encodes CASSVGTAGEQYL.

CDR3 DNA sequence: TGTGCCCTGCGGGACAGTGATAACTATGGCTACACCTTC. Translating gives CALRDSDNYGYTF. The chain has TRBV19 and TRBJ1-2, with 7 bases matching TRBD1. V was pared by 11 bases and J by 1 base, with 7 bases of the junction left unmatched. From germline, CDR1 is LNHDA and CDR2 SQIVND (reference sequence). The CDR3 has 13 residues. The complete variable domain, with remaining parts taken from reference TRBV19 and TRBJ1-2, reads DGGITQSPKYLFRKEGQNVTLSCEQNLNHDAMYWYRQDPGQGLRLIYYSQIVNDFQKGDIAEGYSVSREKKESFPLTVTSAQKNPTAFYLCALRDSDNYGYTFGSGTRLTVV.

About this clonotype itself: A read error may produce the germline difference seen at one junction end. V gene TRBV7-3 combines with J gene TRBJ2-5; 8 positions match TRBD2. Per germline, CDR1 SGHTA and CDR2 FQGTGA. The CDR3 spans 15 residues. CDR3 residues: CASSAAGGSEQTRYF. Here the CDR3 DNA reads TGTGCCAGCAGCGCCGCGGGGGGCAGCGAACAGACCCGGTACTTC.

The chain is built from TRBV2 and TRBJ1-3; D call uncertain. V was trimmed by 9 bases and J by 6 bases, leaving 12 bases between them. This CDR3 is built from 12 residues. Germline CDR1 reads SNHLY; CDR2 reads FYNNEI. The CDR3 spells CASMGFTNTIYF. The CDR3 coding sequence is TGTGCCAGTATGGGGTTCACAAACACCATATATTTT.

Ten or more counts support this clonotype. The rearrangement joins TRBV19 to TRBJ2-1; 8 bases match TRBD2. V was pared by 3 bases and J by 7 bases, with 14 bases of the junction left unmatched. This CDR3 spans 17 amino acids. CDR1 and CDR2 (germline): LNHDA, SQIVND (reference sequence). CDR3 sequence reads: CASSIRRRSGGWNEQFF. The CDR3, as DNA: TGTGCCAGTAGTATCAGACGTCGATCGGGAGGGTGGAATGAGCAGTTCTTC.

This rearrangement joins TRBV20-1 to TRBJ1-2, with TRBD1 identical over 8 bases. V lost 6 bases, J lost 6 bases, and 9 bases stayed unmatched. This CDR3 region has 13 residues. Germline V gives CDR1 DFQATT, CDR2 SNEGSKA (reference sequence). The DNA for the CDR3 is TGCAGTGCCTGGACAGGGAAGGAGGATGGCTACACCTTC. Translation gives CSAWTGKEDGYTF.

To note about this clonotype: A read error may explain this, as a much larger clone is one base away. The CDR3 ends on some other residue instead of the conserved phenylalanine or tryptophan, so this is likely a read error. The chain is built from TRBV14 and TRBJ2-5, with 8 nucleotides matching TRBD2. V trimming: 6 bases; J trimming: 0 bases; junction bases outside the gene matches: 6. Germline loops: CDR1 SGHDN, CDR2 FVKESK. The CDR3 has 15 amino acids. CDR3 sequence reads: CASRSGGRYQETQYS. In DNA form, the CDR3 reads TGTGCCAGCAGGTCTGGCGGGAGGTACCAAGAGACCCAGTACTCC.

As DNA, the CDR3 is TGTGCCACCTTAACCGGGGTCGGTGGCTACACCTTC. This codes for CATLTGVGGYTF. The chain recombines TRBV6-6 with TRBJ1-2; D not resolved. There are 12 residues in the CDR3. V lost 10 bases, J lost 7 bases, and 16 bases lay in between. Germline V gene sequence: CDR1 MNHNY, CDR2 SVGAGI (reference sequence).

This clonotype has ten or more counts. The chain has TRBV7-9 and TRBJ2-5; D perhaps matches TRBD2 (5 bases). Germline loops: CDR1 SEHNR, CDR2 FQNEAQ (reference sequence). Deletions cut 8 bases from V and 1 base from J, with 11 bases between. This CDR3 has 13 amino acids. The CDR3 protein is CASAQAGQETQYF. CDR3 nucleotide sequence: TGTGCCAGCGCTCAGGCGGGCCAAGAGACCCAGTACTTC.

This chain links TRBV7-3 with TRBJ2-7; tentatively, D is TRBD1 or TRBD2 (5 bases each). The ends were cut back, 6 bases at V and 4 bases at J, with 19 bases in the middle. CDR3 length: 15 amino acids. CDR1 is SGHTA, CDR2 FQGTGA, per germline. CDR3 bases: TGTGCCAGCAGGGCCGGGGCGGATGGAAAATACGAGCAGTACTTC. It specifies CASRAGADGKYEQYF.

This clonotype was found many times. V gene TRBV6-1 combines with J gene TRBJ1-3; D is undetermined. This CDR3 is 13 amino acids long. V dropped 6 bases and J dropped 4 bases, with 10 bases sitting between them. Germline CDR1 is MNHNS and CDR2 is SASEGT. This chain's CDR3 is CASRSSSGNTIYF. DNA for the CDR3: TGTGCCAGCAGGTCCTCGTCCGGAAACACCATATATTTT.

The CDR3 here is CASSLGPFSPYEQYF. The CDR3 DNA sequence: TGTGCCAGCAGCTTGGGCCCGTTCTCTCCCTACGAGCAGTACTTC. V gene TRBV5-6 combines with J gene TRBJ2-7; no clear D. This CDR3 is 15 amino acids long. With 0 bases removed from V and 2 bases from J, the gap between germline ends came to 12 bases. Germline CDR1 reads SGHDT; CDR2 reads YYEEEE.

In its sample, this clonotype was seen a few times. This CDR3 reads CSAFSGTSDYNEQFF. The CDR3 bases are TGCAGTGCCTTCTCCGGGACTAGCGACTACAATGAGCAGTTCTTC. The chain recombines TRBV20-1 with TRBJ2-1; 10 positions match TRBD2. The CDR3 has 15 amino acids. V lost 6 bases and J lost 3; bases outside the gene matches: 8. Looked up from germline, CDR1 is DFQATT and CDR2 is SNEGSKA (reference sequence).

CDR3 sequence: CASSYRIYEQYF. CDR3 bases: TGTGCCAGCAGTTACCGGATCTACGAGCAGTACTTC. V usage is TRBV6-5 and J usage is TRBJ2-7; no reliable D call. Trimming stripped 2 bases from V and 3 bases from J, with 5 bases between. There are 12 residues in the CDR3. CDR1 is MNHEY, CDR2 SVGAGI, per germline.

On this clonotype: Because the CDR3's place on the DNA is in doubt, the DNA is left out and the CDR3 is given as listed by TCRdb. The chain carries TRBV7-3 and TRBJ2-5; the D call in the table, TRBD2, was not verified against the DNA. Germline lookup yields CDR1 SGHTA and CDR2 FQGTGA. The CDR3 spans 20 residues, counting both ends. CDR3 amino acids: CASSFYICSAGTSGTETQYF.

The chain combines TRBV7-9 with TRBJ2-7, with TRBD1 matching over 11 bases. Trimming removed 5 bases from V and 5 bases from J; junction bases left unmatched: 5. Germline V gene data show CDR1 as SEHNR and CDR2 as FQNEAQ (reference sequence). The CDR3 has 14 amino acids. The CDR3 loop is CASSAWDRGDEQYF. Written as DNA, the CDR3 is TGTGCCAGCAGCGCCTGGGACAGGGGGGACGAGCAGTACTTC.

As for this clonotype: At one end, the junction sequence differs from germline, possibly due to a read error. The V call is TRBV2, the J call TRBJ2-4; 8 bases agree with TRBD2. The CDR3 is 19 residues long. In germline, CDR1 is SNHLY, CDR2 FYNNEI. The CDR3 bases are TGTGCCAGCAGCGTCCCTCAAAGCGGGGGCCTTGACAGCCTAAACACTCAGTACTTC. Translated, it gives CASSVPQSGGLDSLNTQYF.

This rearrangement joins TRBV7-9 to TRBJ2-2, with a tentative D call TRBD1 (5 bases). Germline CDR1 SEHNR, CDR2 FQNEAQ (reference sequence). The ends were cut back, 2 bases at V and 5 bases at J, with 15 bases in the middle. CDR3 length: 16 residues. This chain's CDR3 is CASSLKWQGGTGELFF. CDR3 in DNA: TGTGCCAGCAGCTTAAAGTGGCAGGGTGGAACCGGGGAGCTGTTTTTT.

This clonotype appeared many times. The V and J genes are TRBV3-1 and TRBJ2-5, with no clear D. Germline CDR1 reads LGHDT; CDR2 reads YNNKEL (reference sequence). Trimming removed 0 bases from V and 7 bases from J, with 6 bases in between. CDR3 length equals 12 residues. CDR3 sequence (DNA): TGTGCCAGCAGCCAAGATTGGGGGACCCAGTACTTC. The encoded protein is CASSQDWGTQYF.

This chain's CDR3 is CASRTEGAGWSYEQYF. Here the CDR3 DNA reads TGTGCCAGCAGAACCGAAGGGGCTGGGTGGTCCTACGAGCAGTACTTC. The chain uses TRBV6-5 and TRBJ2-7; perhaps TRBD1 as D (5 bases). The V and J ends lost 6 bases and 1 base respectively, with 19 bases between them. The CDR3 is made up of 16 amino acids. Germline-derived CDR1 and CDR2 are MNHEY and SVGAGI.

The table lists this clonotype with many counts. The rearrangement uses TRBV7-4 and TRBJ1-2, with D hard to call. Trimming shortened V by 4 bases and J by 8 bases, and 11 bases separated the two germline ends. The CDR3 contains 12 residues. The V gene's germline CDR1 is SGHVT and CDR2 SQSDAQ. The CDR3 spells CASSWAKNGYTF. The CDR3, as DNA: TGTGCCAGCAGCTGGGCCAAAAACGGCTACACCTTC.